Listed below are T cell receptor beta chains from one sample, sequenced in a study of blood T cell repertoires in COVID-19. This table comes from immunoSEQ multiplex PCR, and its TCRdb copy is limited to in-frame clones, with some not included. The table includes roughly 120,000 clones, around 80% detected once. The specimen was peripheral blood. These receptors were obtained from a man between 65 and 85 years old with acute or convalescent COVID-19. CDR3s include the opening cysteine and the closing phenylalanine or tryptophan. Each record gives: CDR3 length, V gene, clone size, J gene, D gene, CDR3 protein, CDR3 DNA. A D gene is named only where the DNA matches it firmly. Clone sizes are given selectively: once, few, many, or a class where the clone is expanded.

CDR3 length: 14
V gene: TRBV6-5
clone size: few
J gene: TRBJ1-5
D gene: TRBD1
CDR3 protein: CASTADRGVQPQHF
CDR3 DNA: TGTGCCAGCACGGCTGACAGGGGGGTTCAGCCCCAGCATTTT

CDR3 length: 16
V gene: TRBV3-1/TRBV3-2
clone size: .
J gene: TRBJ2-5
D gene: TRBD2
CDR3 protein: CASSPWASGGRETQYF
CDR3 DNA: TGTGCCAGCAGCCCTTGGGCTAGCGGGGGAAGGGAGACCCAGTACTTC

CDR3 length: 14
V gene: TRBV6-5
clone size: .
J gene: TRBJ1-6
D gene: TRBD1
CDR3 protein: CASMVKGALSPLHF
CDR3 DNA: TGTGCCAGCATGGTCAAGGGGGCATTGTCACCCCTCCACTTT

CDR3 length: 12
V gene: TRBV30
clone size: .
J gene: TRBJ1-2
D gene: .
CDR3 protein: CAWSTGLGYYTF
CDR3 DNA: TGTGCCTGGAGTACGGGATTAGGATACTACACCTTC

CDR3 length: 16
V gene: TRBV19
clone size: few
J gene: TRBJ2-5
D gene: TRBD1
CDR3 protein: CASSIQSTGGKETQYF
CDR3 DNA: TGTGCCAGTAGTATCCAATCGACAGGGGGCAAAGAGACCCAGTACTTC

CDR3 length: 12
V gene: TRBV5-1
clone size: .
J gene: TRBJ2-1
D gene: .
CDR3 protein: CASSLGLGLQFF
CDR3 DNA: TGCGCCAGCAGCTTGGGACTAGGCCTGCAGTTCTTC

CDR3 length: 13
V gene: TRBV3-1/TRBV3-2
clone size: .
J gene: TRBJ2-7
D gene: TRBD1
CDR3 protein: CASSHQGANEQYF
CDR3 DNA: TGTGCCAGCAGCCACCAGGGGGCAAACGAGCAGTACTTC

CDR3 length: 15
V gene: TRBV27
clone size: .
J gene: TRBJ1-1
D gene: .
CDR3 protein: CASRSQHGVNTEAFF
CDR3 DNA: TGTGCCAGCCGGAGCCAACACGGGGTGAACACTGAAGCTTTCTTT

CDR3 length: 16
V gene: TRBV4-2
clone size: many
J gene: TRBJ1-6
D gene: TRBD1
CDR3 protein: CASSQAQGAGNSPLHF
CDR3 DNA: TGTGCCAGCAGCCAAGCACAGGGGGCAGGTAATTCACCCCTCCACTTT

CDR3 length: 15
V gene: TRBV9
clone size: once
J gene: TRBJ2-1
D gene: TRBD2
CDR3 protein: CASSVYSGGADEQFF
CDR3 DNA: TGTGCCAGCAGCGTATATAGCGGGGGGGCGGATGAGCAGTTCTTC

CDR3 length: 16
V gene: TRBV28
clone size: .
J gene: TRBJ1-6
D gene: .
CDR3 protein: CASSHVSRSYNSPLHF
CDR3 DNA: TGTGCCAGCAGCCATGTTTCCAGGTCCTATAATTCACCCCTCCACTTT

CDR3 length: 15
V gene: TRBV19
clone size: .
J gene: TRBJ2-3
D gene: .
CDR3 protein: CASSPRVGSTDTQYF
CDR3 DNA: TGTGCCAGTAGCCCCAGGGTGGGGAGCACAGATACGCAGTATTTT

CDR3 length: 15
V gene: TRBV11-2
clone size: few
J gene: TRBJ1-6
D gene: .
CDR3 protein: CASSLSQGSSSPLHF
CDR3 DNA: TGTGCCAGCAGCTTGAGCCAGGGGTCGTCTTCACCCCTCCACTTT

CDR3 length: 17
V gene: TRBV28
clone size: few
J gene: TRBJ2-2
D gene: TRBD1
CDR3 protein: CASHSRPGQLYTGELFF
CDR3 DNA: TGTGCCAGCCATTCTCGGCCGGGACAGCTTTACACCGGGGAGCTGTTTTTT

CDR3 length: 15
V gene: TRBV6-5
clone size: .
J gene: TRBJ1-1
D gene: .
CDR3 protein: CASSYSKTFGSEAFF
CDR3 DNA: TGTGCCAGCAGTTACTCTAAGACCTTCGGGTCGGAAGCTTTCTTT

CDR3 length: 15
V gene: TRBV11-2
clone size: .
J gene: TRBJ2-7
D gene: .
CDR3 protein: CASSFTIPGGYEQYF
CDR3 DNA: TGTGCCAGCAGCTTTACTATCCCCGGGGGCTACGAGCAGTACTTC

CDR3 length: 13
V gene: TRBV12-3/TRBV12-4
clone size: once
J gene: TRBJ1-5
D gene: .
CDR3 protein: CASSLGAYQPQHF
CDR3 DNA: TGTGCCAGCAGTTTAGGGGCCTATCAGCCCCAGCATTTT

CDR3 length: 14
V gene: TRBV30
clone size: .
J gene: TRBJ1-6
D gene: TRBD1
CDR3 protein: CAWSVLQGNSPLHF
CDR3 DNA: TGTGCCTGGAGTGTACTACAGGGGAATTCACCCCTCCACTTT

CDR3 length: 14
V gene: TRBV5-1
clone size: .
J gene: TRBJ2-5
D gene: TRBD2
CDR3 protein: CASSSGGIRETQYF
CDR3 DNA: TGCGCCAGTTCTAGCGGGGGGATTAGAGAGACCCAGTACTTC

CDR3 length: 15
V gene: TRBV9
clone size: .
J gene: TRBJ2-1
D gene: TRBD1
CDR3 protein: CASSVGQGSYNEQFF
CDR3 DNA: TGTGCCAGCAGCGTAGGACAGGGATCCTACAATGAGCAGTTCTTC

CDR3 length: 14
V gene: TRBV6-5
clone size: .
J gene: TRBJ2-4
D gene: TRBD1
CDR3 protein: CASRMDRLENIQYF
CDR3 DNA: TGTGCCAGCAGGATGGACAGGTTAGAAAACATTCAGTACTTC

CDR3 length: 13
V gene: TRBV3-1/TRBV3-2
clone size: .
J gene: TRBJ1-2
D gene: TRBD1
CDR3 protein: CASSVRQGYGYTF
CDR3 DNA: TGTGCCAGCAGCGTAAGACAGGGGTATGGCTACACCTTC

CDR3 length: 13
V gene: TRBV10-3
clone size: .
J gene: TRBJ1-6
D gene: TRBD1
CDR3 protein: CAITGQINSPLHF
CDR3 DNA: TGTGCCATCACGGGACAGATCAATTCACCCCTCCACTTT

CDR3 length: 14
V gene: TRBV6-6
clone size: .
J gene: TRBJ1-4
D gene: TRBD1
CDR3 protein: CASSLRGLVEKLFF
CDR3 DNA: TGTGCCAGCAGTCTCAGGGGGCTGGTTGAAAAACTGTTTTTT

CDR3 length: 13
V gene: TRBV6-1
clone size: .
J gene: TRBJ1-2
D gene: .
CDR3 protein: CASSENRINGYTF
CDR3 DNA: TGTGCCAGCAGTGAAAACAGGATTAATGGCTACACCTTC

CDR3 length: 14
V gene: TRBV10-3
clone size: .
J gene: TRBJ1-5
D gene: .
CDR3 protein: CAISSAGRNQPQHF
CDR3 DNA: TGTGCCATCAGTAGTGCGGGACGCAATCAGCCCCAGCATTTT

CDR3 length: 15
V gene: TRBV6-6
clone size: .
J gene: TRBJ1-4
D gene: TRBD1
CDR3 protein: CASSYLDRANEKLFF
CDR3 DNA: TGTGCCAGCAGTTACCTCGACAGGGCTAATGAAAAACTGTTTTTT

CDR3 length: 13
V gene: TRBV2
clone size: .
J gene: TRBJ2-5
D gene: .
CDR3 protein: CASCPSEGETQYF
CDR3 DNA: TGTGCCAGCTGCCCATCGGAGGGAGAGACCCAGTACTTC

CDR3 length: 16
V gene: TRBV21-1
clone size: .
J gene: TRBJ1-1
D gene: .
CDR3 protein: CASSTRQKRGSTEAFF
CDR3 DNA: TGTGCCAGCAGCACCAGACAGAAACGGGGGAGCACTGAAGCTTTCTTT

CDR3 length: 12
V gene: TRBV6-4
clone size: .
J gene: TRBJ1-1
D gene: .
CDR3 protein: CGGGGAEDEAFF
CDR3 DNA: TGTGGGGGCGGGGGCGCCGAGGATGAAGCTTTCTTT

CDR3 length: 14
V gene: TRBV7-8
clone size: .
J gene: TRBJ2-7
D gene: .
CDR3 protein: CASSLVGPGYEQYF
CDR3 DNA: TGTGCCAGCAGCTTAGTGGGCCCAGGCTACGAGCAGTACTTC

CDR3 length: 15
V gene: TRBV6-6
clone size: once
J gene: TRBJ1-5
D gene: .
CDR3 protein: CASRGGKSGNQPQHF
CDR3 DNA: TGTGCCAGCAGGGGGGGTAAAAGTGGGAATCAGCCCCAGCATTTT

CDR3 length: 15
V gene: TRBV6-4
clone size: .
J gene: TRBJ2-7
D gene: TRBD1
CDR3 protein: CASSAGQGKSYEQYF
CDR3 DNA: TGTGCCAGCAGTGCTGGACAGGGTAAATCCTACGAGCAGTACTTC

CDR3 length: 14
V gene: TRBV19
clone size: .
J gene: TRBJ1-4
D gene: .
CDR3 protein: CASSMTVTNEKLFF
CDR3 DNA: TGTGCCAGTAGTATGACAGTAACTAATGAAAAACTGTTTTTT

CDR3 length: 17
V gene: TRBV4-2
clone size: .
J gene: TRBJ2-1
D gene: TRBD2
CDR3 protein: CASSQRTSGGLDNEQFF
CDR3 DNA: TGTGCCAGCAGCCAGCGGACTAGCGGGGGCCTAGACAATGAGCAGTTCTTC

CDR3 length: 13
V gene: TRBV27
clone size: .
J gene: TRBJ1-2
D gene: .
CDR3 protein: CASSLGQGNGYTF
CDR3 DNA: TGTGCCAGCAGCCTAGGGCAGGGTAATGGCTACACCTTC

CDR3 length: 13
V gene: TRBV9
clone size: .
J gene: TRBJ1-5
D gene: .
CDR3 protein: CASSSDSRQPQHF
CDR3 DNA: TGTGCCAGCAGCAGTGACAGTCGTCAGCCCCAGCATTTT

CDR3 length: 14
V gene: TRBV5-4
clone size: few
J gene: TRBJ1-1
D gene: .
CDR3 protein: CASSTHSANTEAFF
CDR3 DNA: TGTGCCAGCAGCACTCACAGTGCGAACACTGAAGCTTTCTTT

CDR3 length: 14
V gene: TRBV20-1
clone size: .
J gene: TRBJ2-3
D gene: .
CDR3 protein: CSASPGIPIDTQYF
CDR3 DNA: TGCAGTGCTAGTCCAGGGATCCCCATCGATACGCAGTATTTT

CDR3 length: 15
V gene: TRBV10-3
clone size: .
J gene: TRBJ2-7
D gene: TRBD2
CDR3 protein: CAISGGTLRPYEQYF
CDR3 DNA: TGTGCCATCAGCGGGGGGACCCTTCGACCCTACGAGCAGTACTTC

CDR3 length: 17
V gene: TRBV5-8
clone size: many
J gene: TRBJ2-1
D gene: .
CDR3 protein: CASSPLRMGISYNEQFF
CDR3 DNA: TGTGCCAGCAGCCCGCTGCGGATGGGTATTTCCTACAATGAGCAGTTCTTC

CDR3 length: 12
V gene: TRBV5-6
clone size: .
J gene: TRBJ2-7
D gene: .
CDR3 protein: CASSSAGYEQYF
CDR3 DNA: TGTGCCAGCAGCTCGGCAGGGTACGAGCAGTACTTC

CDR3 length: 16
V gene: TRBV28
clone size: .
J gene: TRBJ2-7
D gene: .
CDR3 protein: CASSLYGAGSSYEQYF
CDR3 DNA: TGTGCCAGCAGTTTATACGGAGCCGGATCTTCCTACGAGCAGTACTTC

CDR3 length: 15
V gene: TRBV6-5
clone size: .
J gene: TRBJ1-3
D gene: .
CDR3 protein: CASSYSHSSGNTIYF
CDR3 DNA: TGTGCCAGCAGTTACTCGCACAGCTCTGGAAACACCATATATTTT

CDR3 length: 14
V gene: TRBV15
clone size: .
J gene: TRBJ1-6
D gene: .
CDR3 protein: CATSRDRAEWALHF
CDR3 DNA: TGTGCCACCAGCAGAGACAGGGCTGAATGGGCCCTCCACTTT

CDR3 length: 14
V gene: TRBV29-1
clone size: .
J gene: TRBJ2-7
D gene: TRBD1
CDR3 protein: CSVVTRDRAYEQYF
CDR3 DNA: TGCAGCGTTGTTACCCGGGACAGGGCCTACGAGCAGTACTTC

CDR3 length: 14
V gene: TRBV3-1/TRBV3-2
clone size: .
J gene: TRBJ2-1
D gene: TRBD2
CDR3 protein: CASSTYGGAHEQFF
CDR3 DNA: TGTGCCAGCAGCACCTACGGGGGGGCACATGAGCAGTTCTTC

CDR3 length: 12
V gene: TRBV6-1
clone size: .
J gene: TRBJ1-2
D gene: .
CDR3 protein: CASSEGGGSYTF
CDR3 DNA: TGTGCCAGCAGTGAAGGTGGGGGGAGCTACACCTTC

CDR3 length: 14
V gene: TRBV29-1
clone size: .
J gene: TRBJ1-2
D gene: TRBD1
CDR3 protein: CSAGTGASLYGYTF
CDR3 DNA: TGCAGCGCCGGGACAGGGGCATCCTTGTATGGCTACACCTTC

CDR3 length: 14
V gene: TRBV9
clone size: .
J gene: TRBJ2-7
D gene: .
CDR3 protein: CASSVRGAMDEQYF
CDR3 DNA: TGTGCCAGCAGCGTCCGGGGGGCCATGGACGAGCAGTACTTC

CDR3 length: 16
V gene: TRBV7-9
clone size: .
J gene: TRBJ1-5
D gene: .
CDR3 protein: CASSLDNTGSNQPQHF
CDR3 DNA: TGTGCCAGCAGCTTAGATAATACAGGGTCTAATCAGCCCCAGCATTTT

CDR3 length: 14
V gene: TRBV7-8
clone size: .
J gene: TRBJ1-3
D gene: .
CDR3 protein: CASSPGGSGNTIYF
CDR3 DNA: TGTGCCAGCAGCCCCGGGGGATCGGGAAACACCATATATTTT

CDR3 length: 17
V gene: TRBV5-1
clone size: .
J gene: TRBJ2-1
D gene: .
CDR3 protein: CASSQTGSTHSGNEQFF
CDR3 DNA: TGCGCCAGCAGCCAGACAGGTTCAACACATTCTGGCAATGAGCAGTTCTTC

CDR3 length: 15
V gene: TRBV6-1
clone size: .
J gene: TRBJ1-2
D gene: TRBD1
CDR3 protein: CASSEGVRGRVGYTF
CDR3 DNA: TGTGCCAGCAGTGAGGGAGTCAGGGGGCGGGTTGGCTACACCTTC

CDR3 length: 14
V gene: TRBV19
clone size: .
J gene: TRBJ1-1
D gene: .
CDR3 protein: CASRTLGGNTEAFF
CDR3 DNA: TGTGCCAGTAGGACATTGGGAGGGAACACTGAAGCTTTCTTT